This TCR beta chain was recorded in a study of control samples from healthy donors and cancer patients. The method was immunoSEQ multiplex PCR; TCRdb's version includes in-frame clones alone and lacks a portion of them. Of 85,000 to 95,000 clones listed, approximately 90% are singletons. Germline CDR1 reads SGHAT; CDR2 reads FQNNGV. This CDR3 contains 15 residues. Germline trimming cut 5 bases from V and 2 bases from J; bases unmatched to any gene: 8. The sample taken for sequencing was blood. This clonotype was sampled from a woman in her seventies in good health. V gene TRBV11-2 combines with J gene TRBJ2-7; 8 nucleotides line up with TRBD2. CDR3 sequence: CASSLRLGRAYEQYF. The CDR3 nucleotides are TGTGCCAGCAGCCTTCGTCTCGGGAGGGCCTACGAGCAGTACTTC.